One T cell receptor (beta chain) is described in this entry. The antigen is undetermined. V lost 1 base and J 6 bases, leaving 16 bases between the germline ends. The germline V gene has CDR1 SGHVS and CDR2 FQNEAQ. The CDR3 sequence is 15 residues long. The data were obtained in a study of T cell responses to AZD1222 COVID-19 vaccine. Whole-study findings and limits: It should be noted that donors were predominantly white British and more often female, and clonal diversity was possibly underestimated. When two AZD1222 doses had been given, Spike-specific TCR breadth and depth rose. Only five to seven individuals given AZD1222 were seropositive at baseline.

Only in-frame clones appear in the TCRdb table, and some are missing; sequencing was by immunoSEQ multiplex PCR. The sample lists over 90,000 clones; about 90% were seen once. The receptor was derived from an adult in good health. Sequencing was performed on peripheral blood, taken on day 0 of AZD1222 vaccination. The chain couples TRBV7-8 to TRBJ2-7, with a possible D match to TRBD2 (5 bases). CDR3 loop: CASSLGRGRGLEQYF. The CDR3 nucleotides are TGTGCCAGCAGCTTAGGTCGGGGTCGCGGCCTCGAGCAGTACTTC.